This T cell receptor (beta chain) is drawn from a study of blood T cell repertoires in COVID-19. Study-wide context: Spain, Italy and the United States supplied samples that represented acute and convalescent COVID-19. PBMCs, B-cell-depleted T cells, or T cells were the source of the cDNA or gDNA that made up the material.

Per the original methods: Nucleated cell number was recorded as an estimate derived from reference gene primer amplification. Sequenced by immunoSEQ multiplex PCR; TCRdb stores in-frame clones only, minus some. The DNA was the basis for D and trimming; V, J and clone size are from that table. The table shows approximately 46,000 clones, with 80% to 90% occurring only once. This clonotype was obtained from a woman aged 55 to 70 with acute or convalescent COVID-19. The sample consisted of peripheral blood.

The CDR3 loop reads CASRKDRVANYGYTF. The CDR3 DNA follows: TGTGCCAGTAGGAAGGACAGGGTCGCTAACTATGGCTACACCTTC. This chain links TRBV19 with TRBJ1-2; 8 bases map to TRBD1. The CDR3 length is 15 residues. Germline V CDR1 and CDR2: LNHDA, SQIVND (reference sequence). With 6 bases clipped from V and 0 bases from J, the junction kept 6 bases outside the gene matches.